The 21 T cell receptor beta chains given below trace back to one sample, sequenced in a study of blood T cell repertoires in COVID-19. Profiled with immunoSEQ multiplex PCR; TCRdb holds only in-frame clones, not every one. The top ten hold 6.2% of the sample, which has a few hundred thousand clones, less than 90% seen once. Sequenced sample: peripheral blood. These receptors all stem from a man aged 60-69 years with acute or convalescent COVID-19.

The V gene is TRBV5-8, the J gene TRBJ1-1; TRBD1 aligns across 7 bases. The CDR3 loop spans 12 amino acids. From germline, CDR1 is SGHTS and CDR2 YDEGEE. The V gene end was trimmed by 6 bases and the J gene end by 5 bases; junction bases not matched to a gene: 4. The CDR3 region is CASKTGVTEAFF. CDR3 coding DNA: TGTGCCAGCAAAACAGGGGTTACTGAAGCTTTCTTT.

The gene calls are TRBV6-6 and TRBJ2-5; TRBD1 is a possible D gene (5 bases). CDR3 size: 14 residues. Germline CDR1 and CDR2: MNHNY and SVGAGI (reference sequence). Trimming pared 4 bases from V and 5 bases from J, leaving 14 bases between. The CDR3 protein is CASSLQAARETQYF. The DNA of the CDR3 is TGTGCCAGCAGTTTACAGGCGGCGAGGGAGACCCAGTACTTC.

DNA for the CDR3: TGCGCCAGCAGCCAAGGGCTAGCGGGTTTCCAAGAGACCCAGTACTTC. Translated, it gives CASSQGLAGFQETQYF. The chain has TRBV4-3 and TRBJ2-5; TRBD2 agrees at 8 bases. Germline V lookup: CDR1 LGHNA, CDR2 YSLEER. Trimming at V came to 1 base and at J to 1 base, leaving 5 bases not matched to a gene. The CDR3 runs 16 residues.

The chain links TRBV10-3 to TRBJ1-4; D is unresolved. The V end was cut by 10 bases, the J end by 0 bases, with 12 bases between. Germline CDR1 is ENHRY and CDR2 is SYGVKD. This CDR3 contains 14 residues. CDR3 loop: CATSGQATNEKLFF. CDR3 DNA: TGTGCCACCTCAGGCCAGGCAACTAATGAAAAACTGTTTTTT.

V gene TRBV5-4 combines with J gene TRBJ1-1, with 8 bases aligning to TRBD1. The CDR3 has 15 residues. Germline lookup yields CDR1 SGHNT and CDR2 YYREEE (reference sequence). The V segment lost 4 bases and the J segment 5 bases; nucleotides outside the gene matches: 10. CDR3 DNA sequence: TGTGCCAGCAGCCGATGGACAGGGAGGGAGACTGAAGCTTTCTTT. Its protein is CASSRWTGRETEAFF.

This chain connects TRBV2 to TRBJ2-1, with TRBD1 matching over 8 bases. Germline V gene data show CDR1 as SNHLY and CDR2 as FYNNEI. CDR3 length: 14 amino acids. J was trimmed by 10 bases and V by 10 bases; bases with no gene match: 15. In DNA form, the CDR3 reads TGTGCCACCAGCTTTGACAGGGGCGAAAAGGAGCAGTTCTTC. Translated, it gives CATSFDRGEKEQFF.

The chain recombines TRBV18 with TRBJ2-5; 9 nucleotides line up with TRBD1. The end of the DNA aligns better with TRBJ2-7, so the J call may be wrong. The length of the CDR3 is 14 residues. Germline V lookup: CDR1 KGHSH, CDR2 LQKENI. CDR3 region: CASSPGQGAYEQYF. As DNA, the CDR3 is TGTGCCAGCTCACCGGGACAGGGTGCCTACGAGCAGTACTTC.

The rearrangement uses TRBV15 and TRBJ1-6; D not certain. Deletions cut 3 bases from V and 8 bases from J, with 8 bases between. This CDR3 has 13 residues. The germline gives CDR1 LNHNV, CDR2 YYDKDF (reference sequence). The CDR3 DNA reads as TGTGCCACCAGCAGGAGAGGTGATTCACCCCTCCACTTT. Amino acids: CATSRRGDSPLHF.

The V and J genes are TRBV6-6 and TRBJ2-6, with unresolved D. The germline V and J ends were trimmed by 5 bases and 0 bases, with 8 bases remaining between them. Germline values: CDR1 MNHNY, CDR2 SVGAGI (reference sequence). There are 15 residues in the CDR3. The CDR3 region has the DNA TGTGCCAGCAGTCCGCAGTCCTCTGGGGCCAACGTCCTGACTTTC. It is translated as CASSPQSSGANVLTF.

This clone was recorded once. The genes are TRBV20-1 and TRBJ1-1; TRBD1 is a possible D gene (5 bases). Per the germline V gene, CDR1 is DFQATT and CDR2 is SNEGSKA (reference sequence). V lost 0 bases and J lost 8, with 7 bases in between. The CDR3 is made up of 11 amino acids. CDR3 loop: CSARDDREAFF. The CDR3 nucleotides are TGCAGTGCTAGAGATGACAGAGAAGCTTTCTTT.

Here the CDR3 reads CASSTGQGGLSYNEQFF. The CDR3 DNA follows: TGTGCCAGTAGTACCGGACAGGGTGGGTTGTCCTACAATGAGCAGTTCTTC. The chain links TRBV19 to TRBJ2-1; 8 nucleotides align to TRBD1. The V gene's germline CDR1 is LNHDA and CDR2 SQIVND (reference sequence). V gave up 4 bases and J gave up 1 base; unmatched junction bases: 9. CDR3 length: 17 residues.

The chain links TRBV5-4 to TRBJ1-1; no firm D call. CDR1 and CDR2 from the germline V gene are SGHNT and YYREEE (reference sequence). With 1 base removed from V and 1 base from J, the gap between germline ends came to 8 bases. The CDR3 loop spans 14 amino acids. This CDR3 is CASSLLGGNTEAFF. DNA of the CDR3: TGTGCCAGCAGCTTGTTAGGAGGGAACACTGAAGCTTTCTTT.

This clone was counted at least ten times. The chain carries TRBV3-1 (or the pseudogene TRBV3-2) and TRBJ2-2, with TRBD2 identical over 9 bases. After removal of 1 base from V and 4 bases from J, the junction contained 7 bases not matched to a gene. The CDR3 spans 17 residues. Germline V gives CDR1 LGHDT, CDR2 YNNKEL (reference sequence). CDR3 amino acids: CASSQVRLAGTTGELFF. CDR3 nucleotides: TGTGCCAGCAGCCAAGTTCGTCTAGCGGGGACCACCGGGGAGCTGTTTTTT.

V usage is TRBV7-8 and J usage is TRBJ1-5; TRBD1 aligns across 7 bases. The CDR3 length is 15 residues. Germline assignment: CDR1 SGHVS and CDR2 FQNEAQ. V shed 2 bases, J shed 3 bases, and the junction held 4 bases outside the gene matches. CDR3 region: CASSLTGVLNQPQHF. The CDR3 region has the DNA TGTGCCAGCAGCTTAACAGGGGTCCTCAATCAGCCCCAGCATTTT. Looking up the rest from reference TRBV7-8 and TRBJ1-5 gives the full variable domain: GAGVSQSPRYKVAKRGQDVALRCDPISGHVSLFWYQQALGQGPEFLTYFQNEAQLDKSGLPSDRFFAERPEGSVSTLKIQRTQQEDSAVYLCASSLTGVLNQPQHFGDGTRLSIL.

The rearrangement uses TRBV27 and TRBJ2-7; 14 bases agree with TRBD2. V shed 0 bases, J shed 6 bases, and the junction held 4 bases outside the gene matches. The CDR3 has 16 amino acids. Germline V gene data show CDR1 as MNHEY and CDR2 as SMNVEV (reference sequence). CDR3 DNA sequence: TGTGCCAGCAGTTTATCAGGACTAGCGGGAGGAGGCGAGCAGTACTTC. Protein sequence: CASSLSGLAGGGEQYF.

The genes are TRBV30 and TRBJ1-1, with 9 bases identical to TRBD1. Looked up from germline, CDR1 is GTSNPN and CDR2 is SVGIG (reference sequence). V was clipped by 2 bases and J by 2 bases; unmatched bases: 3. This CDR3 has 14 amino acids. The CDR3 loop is CAWSSGQGNTEAFF. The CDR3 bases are TGTGCCTGGAGTTCGGGACAGGGCAACACTGAAGCTTTCTTT. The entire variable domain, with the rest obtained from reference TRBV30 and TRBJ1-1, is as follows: SQTIHQWPATLVQPVGSPLSLECTVEGTSNPNLYWYRQAAGRGLQLLFYSVGIGQISSEVPQNLSASRPQDRQFILSSKKLLLSDSGFYLCAWSSGQGNTEAFFGQGTRLTVV.

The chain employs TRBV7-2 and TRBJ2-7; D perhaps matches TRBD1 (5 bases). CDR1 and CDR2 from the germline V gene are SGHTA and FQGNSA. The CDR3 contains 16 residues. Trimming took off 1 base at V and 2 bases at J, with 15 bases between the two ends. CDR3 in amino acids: CASSLGEVGRAYEQYF. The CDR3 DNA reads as TGTGCCAGCAGCTTAGGTGAGGTGGGCAGGGCCTACGAGCAGTACTTC. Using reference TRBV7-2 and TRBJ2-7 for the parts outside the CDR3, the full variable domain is GAGVSQSPSNKVTEKGKDVELRCDPISGHTALYWYRQSLGQGLEFLIYFQGNSAPDKSGLPSDRFSAERTGGSVSTLTIQRTQQEDSAVYLCASSLGEVGRAYEQYFGPGTRLTVT.

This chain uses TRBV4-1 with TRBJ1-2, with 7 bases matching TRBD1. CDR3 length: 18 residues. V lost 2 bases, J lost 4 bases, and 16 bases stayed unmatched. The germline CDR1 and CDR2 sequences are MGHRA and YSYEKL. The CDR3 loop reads CASSQSVGAGGRGYGYTF. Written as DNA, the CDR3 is TGCGCCAGCAGCCAATCGGTCGGAGCAGGGGGAAGAGGCTATGGCTACACCTTC.

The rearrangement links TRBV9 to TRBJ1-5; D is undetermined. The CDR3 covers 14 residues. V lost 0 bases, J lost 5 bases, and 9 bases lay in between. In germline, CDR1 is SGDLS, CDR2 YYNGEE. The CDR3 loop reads CASSVGPRDQPQHF. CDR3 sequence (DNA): TGTGCCAGCAGCGTAGGCCCCCGGGATCAGCCCCAGCATTTT.

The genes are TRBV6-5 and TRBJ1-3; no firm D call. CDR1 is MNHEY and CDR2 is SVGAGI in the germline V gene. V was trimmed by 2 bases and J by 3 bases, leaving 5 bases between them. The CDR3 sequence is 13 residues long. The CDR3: CASSYSNGNTIYF. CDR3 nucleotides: TGTGCCAGCAGTTACAGCAATGGAAACACCATATATTTT.

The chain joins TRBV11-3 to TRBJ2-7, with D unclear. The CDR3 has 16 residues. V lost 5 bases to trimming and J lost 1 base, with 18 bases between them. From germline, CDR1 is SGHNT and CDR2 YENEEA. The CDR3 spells CASSQSPRQTSYEQYF. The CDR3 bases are TGTGCCAGCAGCCAGTCACCCCGTCAAACGTCCTACGAGCAGTACTTC.